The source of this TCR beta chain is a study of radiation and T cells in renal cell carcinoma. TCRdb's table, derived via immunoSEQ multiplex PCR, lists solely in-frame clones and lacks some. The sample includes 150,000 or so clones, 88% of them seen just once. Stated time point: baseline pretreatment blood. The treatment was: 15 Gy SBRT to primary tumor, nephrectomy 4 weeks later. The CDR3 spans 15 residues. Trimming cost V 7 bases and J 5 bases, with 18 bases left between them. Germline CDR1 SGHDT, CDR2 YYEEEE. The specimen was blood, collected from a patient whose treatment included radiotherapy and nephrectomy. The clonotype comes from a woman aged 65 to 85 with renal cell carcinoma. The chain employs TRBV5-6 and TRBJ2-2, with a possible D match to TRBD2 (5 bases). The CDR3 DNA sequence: TGTGCCAGCGGGTCCGGCGGGCCCGGGACCGGGGAGCTGTTTTTT. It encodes CASGSGGPGTGELFF.